One and the same sample provided the 12 T cell receptor beta chains below, sequenced in a study of response to subunit inactivated influenza vaccine. TCRdb itself ran the RT-PCR reads through MiXCR, one entry per CDR3 protein. Seen here are hundreds of thousands of distinct CDR3 sequences, roughly 20% observed once, and the top ten hold roughly 11%. Specimen: PBMCs from blood, collected 4 to 6 days after vaccination. These receptors were obtained from a man between 45 and 60 years old who received an inactivated influenza vaccine.

This clonotype was found a few times. This rearrangement joins TRBV7-9 to TRBJ2-1; 13 bases align to TRBD2. The CDR3 runs to 16 residues. The germline V gene encodes CDR1 SEHNR and CDR2 FQNEAQ (reference sequence). J was trimmed by 6 bases and V by 4 bases; bases with no gene match: 6. The DNA of the CDR3 is TGTGCCAGCAGCTCGCCGGGACTAGCGGGATTCAATGAGCAGTTCTTC. This encodes CASSSPGLAGFNEQFF. Looking up the rest from reference TRBV7-9 and TRBJ2-1 gives the full variable domain: DTGVSQNPRHKITKRGQNVTFRCDPISEHNRLYWYRQTLGQGPEFLTYFQNEAQLEKSRLLSDRFSAERPKGSFSTLEIQRTEQGDSAMYLCASSSPGLAGFNEQFFGPGTRLTVL.

This clonotype was observed at least ten times. The chain recombines TRBV11-2 with TRBJ2-2; no firm D call. The CDR3 is 13 amino acids. Germline V CDR1 and CDR2: SGHAT, FQNNGV. The V gene lost 1 base and the J gene lost 3 bases, with 3 bases spanning the gap. The CDR3 is CASSLGYTGELFF. In DNA form, the CDR3 reads TGTGCCAGCAGCTTAGGATACACCGGGGAGCTGTTTTTT.

This clonotype was recorded a few times. The genes are TRBV6-6 and TRBJ2-7; the D is unclear. The CDR3 is 13 amino acids. Germline V gives CDR1 MNHNY, CDR2 SVGAGI (reference sequence). V was cut by 6 bases and J by 0 bases, with 9 bases left in between. The CDR3 DNA reads as TGTGCCAGCAGCAGGAAGTACTCCTACGAGCAGTACTTC. It encodes CASSRKYSYEQYF.

This clonotype was seen repeatedly, ten times or more. This rearrangement joins TRBV12-3 or TRBV12-4 to TRBJ1-3; tentative D call: TRBD1 (5 bases). The V and J ends lost 6 bases and 5 bases respectively, with 14 bases between them. The CDR3 length is 14 residues. In DNA form, the CDR3 reads TGTGCCAGCAGACTTCAGGGTTCAAGAAACACCATATATTTT. It translates to CASRLQGSRNTIYF.

This clonotype was seen repeatedly, ten times or more. The V gene is TRBV5-1, the J gene TRBJ2-3; perhaps TRBD1 as D (5 bases). In germline, CDR1 is SGHRS, CDR2 YFSETQ. This CDR3 is built from 14 residues. Trimming removed 2 bases at V and 5 bases at J, with 12 bases between. CDR3 sequence: CASSLKGAEDTQYF. The CDR3 DNA is TGCGCCAGCAGCTTAAAAGGGGCGGAAGATACGCAGTATTTT.

The chain couples TRBV28 to TRBJ2-7; the D gene is possibly TRBD1 (6 bases). The CDR3 sequence is 17 residues long. The V and J ends lost 3 bases and 4 bases respectively, with 22 bases between them. Germline V CDR1 and CDR2: MDHEN, SYDVKM. Here the CDR3 DNA reads TGTGCCAGCAGTTTCCCCCCAGAAGGCAGGGGCGGTTACGAGCAGTACTTC. Translation: CASSFPPEGRGGYEQYF.

This chain uses TRBV5-1 with TRBJ1-1, with a weak D call TRBD1 (5 bases). The CDR3 spans 13 residues. In germline, CDR1 is SGHRS, CDR2 YFSETQ. V was pared by 0 bases and J by 6 bases, with 9 bases between. This CDR3 is CASSLAGIAEAFF. The CDR3 DNA sequence: TGCGCCAGCAGCTTGGCAGGGATCGCTGAAGCTTTCTTT.

This clonotype appeared a few times. CDR3 coding DNA: TGTGCCAGCAGCGTGGCGGGGGTCTCGAATGAGCAGTTCTTC. It specifies CASSVAGVSNEQFF. This chain joins TRBV9 and TRBJ2-1; 7 positions agree with TRBD2. V shed 2 bases, J shed 7 bases, and the junction held 6 bases outside the gene matches. The germline V gene encodes CDR1 SGDLS and CDR2 YYNGEE. The CDR3 runs 14 residues. Using reference TRBV9 and TRBJ2-1 for the parts outside the CDR3, the full variable domain is DSGVTQTPKHLITATGQRVTLRCSPRSGDLSVYWYQQSLDQGLQFLIQYYNGEERAKGNILERFSAQQFPDLHSELNLSSLELGDSALYFCASSVAGVSNEQFFGPGTRLTVL.

This clonotype was counted only a few times. The chain couples TRBV7-9 to TRBJ2-1, with 10 bases that match TRBD2. Losses at the gene ends were 1 base for V and 2 bases for J; bases not matched to a gene: 5. Germline CDR1 is SEHNR and CDR2 is FQNEAQ (reference sequence). The length of the CDR3 is 17 residues. CDR3 amino acids: CASSLEAGGQTYNEQFF. In DNA, the CDR3 is TGTGCCAGCAGCTTAGAAGCGGGGGGGCAAACCTACAATGAGCAGTTCTTC. The variable domain in full, completed from reference TRBV7-9 and TRBJ2-1, reads DTGVSQNPRHKITKRGQNVTFRCDPISEHNRLYWYRQTLGQGPEFLTYFQNEAQLEKSRLLSDRFSAERPKGSFSTLEIQRTEQGDSAMYLCASSLEAGGQTYNEQFFGPGTRLTVL.

J is TRBJ2-5 and V is TRBV20-1, with 12 positions matching TRBD2. Germline CDR1 DFQATT, CDR2 SNEGSKA (reference sequence). This CDR3 spans 15 amino acids. Trimming cost V 6 bases and J 2 bases; bases outside gene matches: 7. The CDR3 coding sequence is TGCAGTGCCCCCACTAGCGGGAGGTTTCAAGAGACCCAGTACTTC. Protein sequence: CSAPTSGRFQETQYF.

This clonotype was recorded at least ten times. This rearrangement joins TRBV12-3 or TRBV12-4 to TRBJ1-5, with 10 bases matching TRBD1. This CDR3 contains 17 residues. Trimming at V came to 3 bases and at J to 2 bases, leaving 7 bases not matched to a gene. In DNA form, the CDR3 reads TGTGCCAGCAGTTTGGGGACAGGGGTCGCAGGCAATCAGCCCCAGCATTTT. Protein sequence: CASSLGTGVAGNQPQHF.

This clonotype was picked up a small number of times. One end of the junction does not line up with germline, which may come from a read error. The J gene is TRBJ2-3, the V gene TRBV12-3 or TRBV12-4; TRBD2 is a possible D gene (6 bases). This CDR3 region has 13 residues. CDR3 coding DNA: TGTGCCAGCAGTCTAGGGGAGGCGGATACGCAGAATTTT. This gives the protein CASSLGEADTQNF.